Below, 11 T cell receptor beta chains from the same sample are listed, as sequenced in a study of shared clonotypes between healthy human individuals. The method was immunoSEQ multiplex PCR; TCRdb's version includes in-frame clones alone and lacks a portion of them. The sample consists of over a million clones, 96% of them appearing once. The source material was naive CD4+ T cells sorted from blood. The sample's subset: CD45RA+ positively selected. Receptors originate from a man aged 30 to 45 in good health.

The chain has TRBV28 and TRBJ2-3; the D is unclear. Trimming cost V 6 bases and J 0 bases, with 16 bases left between them. Germline assignment: CDR1 MDHEN and CDR2 SYDVKM. The CDR3 totals 16 residues. The CDR3 spells CASSQPPRVSTDTQYF. CDR3 nucleotides: TGTGCCAGCAGCCAACCCCCTAGGGTCAGCACAGATACGCAGTATTTT.

This chain uses TRBV18 with TRBJ2-7; D is unresolved. This CDR3 comprises 11 residues. Trimming removed 2 bases from V and 7 bases from J, with 6 bases in between. Per the germline V gene, CDR1 is KGHSH and CDR2 is LQKENI. The DNA of the CDR3 is TGTGCCAGCTCACCAGCGAGGGAGCAGTACTTC. This gives the protein CASSPAREQYF.

The chain links TRBV6-5 to TRBJ1-2; no firm D call. Germline V gives CDR1 MNHEY, CDR2 SVGAGI. V gave up 2 bases and J gave up 0 bases, with 7 bases separating them. CDR3 length: 14 residues. CDR3 sequence: CASSYVDANYGYTF. CDR3 sequence (DNA): TGTGCCAGCAGTTACGTGGACGCTAACTATGGCTACACCTTC.

The rearrangement joins TRBV21-1 to TRBJ1-3. TRBV21-1 is listed as a pseudogene. The CDR3 sequence is 16 residues long. The CDR3: CASSKTEARSGNTIYF. DNA of the CDR3: TGTGCCAGCAGCAAAACTGAGGCACGCTCTGGAAACACCATATATTTT.

V and J are TRBV5-1 and TRBJ1-1, with 8 bases that match TRBD1. Trimming at V came to 4 bases and at J to 2 bases, leaving 7 bases not matched to a gene. The CDR3 runs 15 residues. Germline V lookup: CDR1 SGHRS, CDR2 YFSETQ. The CDR3 DNA follows: TGCGCCAGCAGCACCCGGGACAGGATTAACACTGAAGCTTTCTTT. Its translation is CASSTRDRINTEAFF.

In regard to this clone: Distinct nucleotide sequences in the sample also encode this CDR3. This chain links TRBV9 with TRBJ2-1; unclear D gene. Trimming stripped 2 bases from V and 0 bases from J, with 12 bases between. CDR1 and CDR2 (germline): SGDLS, YYNGEE. CDR3 length equals 16 residues. The CDR3 coding sequence is TGTGCCAGCAGCGTGGTGGCAGCCAGCTCCTACAATGAGCAGTTCTTC. Its protein product is CASSVVAASSYNEQFF. Using reference TRBV9 and TRBJ2-1 for the parts outside the CDR3, the full variable domain is DSGVTQTPKHLITATGQRVTLRCSPRSGDLSVYWYQQSLDQGLQFLIQYYNGEERAKGNILERFSAQQFPDLHSELNLSSLELGDSALYFCASSVVAASSYNEQFFGPGTRLTVL.

The chain joins TRBV29-1 to TRBJ2-5; 12 bases are a match to TRBD2. The CDR3 length is 15 residues. Germline-derived CDR1 and CDR2 are SQVTM and ANQGSEA. V was pared by 4 bases and J by 5 bases, with 8 bases of the junction left unmatched. CDR3 residues: CSVGASGRAGETQYF. DNA for the CDR3: TGCAGCGTTGGGGCTAGCGGGAGGGCCGGTGAGACCCAGTACTTC. The variable domain in full, completed from reference TRBV29-1 and TRBJ2-5, reads SAVISQKPSRDICQRGTSLTIQCQVDSQVTMMFWYRQQPGQSLTLIATANQGSEATYESGFVIDKFPISRPNLTFSTLTVSNMSPEDSSIYLCSVGASGRAGETQYFGPGTRLLVL.

On this clone: The same CDR3 is also encoded by other DNA sequences in this sample. The V and J genes are TRBV18 and TRBJ2-1; 11 bases are a match to TRBD2. The germline gives CDR1 KGHSH, CDR2 LQKENI. The CDR3 contains 15 residues. The J segment lost 6 bases and the V segment lost 2 bases, leaving 3 bases of the junction unmatched. The CDR3 protein is CASSPSLAGGNEQFF. The DNA of the CDR3 is TGTGCCAGCTCACCAAGCCTAGCGGGAGGCAATGAGCAGTTCTTC.

This chain connects TRBV7-9 to TRBJ1-2; 8 nucleotides match TRBD1. V was pared by 5 bases and J by 5 bases, with 4 bases of the junction left unmatched. CDR3 size: 13 residues. Germline V gene lookup returns CDR1 SEHNR and CDR2 FQNEAQ (reference sequence). CDR3 in DNA: TGTGCCAGCAGCCAGGGGGCTGGGTATGGCTACACCTTC. It codes for CASSQGAGYGYTF.

This sequence joins TRBV18 and TRBJ1-1, with D perhaps TRBD1 (6 bases). This CDR3 contains 15 residues. Germline CDR1 KGHSH, CDR2 LQKENI. V was pared by 2 bases and J by 5 bases, with 15 bases between. The CDR3 DNA reads TGTGCCAGCTCACCAATCGACAGGTATGAGACTGAAGCTTTCTTT. Its protein product is CASSPIDRYETEAFF.

The CDR3 protein is CASSGVAGGRETQYF. As DNA, the CDR3 is TGTGCCAGCAGCGGGGTAGCGGGAGGGCGGGAGACCCAGTACTTC. The genes are TRBV9 and TRBJ2-5, with 11 bases aligning to TRBD2. The V segment lost 3 bases and the J segment 5 bases; nucleotides outside the gene matches: 6. Looked up from germline, CDR1 is SGDLS and CDR2 is YYNGEE. The CDR3 runs 15 residues.